This T cell receptor (beta chain) was obtained from a study of T cells in Graves' hyperthyroidism and ophthalmopathy. Whole-study results and caveats: Blood held most thyroid clonotypes expanded above 0.001 frequency. Stable hyperthyroidism was told apart from ophthalmopathy by a model built on 13 V-J features.

RNA transcripts were the template for amplifying TCR beta CDR3 regions. RT-PCR in the first round (using the HTBI primer set) targeted the TCR CDR3. TCRdb re-derived calls from the multiplex PCR reads in MiXCR, one entry per CDR3 protein. The profile shows roughly 650,000 distinct CDR3 sequences, about 16% of them singletons. The CDR3 consists of 14 residues. V dropped 4 bases and J dropped 8; count of bases not matched to a gene: 5. This clonotype occurred many times. What it recognizes is unknown. At least 3 on the Clinical Activity Score was recorded for ophthalmopathy patients, who also had NOSPECS grade at least 4 and duration under 3 months. Diagnosis rested on symptoms, serum thyroxine and TRAb, thyroid ultrasound, and orbital computed tomography.

This clonotype originated in a middle-aged woman with Graves' ophthalmopathy. Sequences were obtained from blood. The rearrangement joins TRBV12-3 or TRBV12-4 to TRBJ2-2; 9 bases map to TRBD2. The CDR3 sequence is CASSSPSGGGELFF. In DNA, the CDR3 is TGTGCCAGCAGTTCTCCCAGCGGGGGGGGGGAGCTGTTTTTT.